A selection of T cell receptor beta chains follows, all from one sample in a study of blood T cell repertoires in COVID-19. The repertoire was sequenced with immunoSEQ multiplex PCR; TCRdb's copy has only in-frame clones and lacks some. Here the sample spans about 180,000 clones, 80% to 90% being singletons. The sequenced sample consisted of peripheral blood. These TCRs come from a man aged 55 to 70 with acute or convalescent COVID-19. The conserved cysteine and the conserved F or W are not part of the CDR3 here.

cdr3_aa	j_call	v_call
ASSGTYEQY	TRBJ2-7	TRBV12-3/TRBV12-4
ASSLIGQANYEQY	TRBJ2-7	TRBV5-5
ASSSSREGVGEAF	TRBJ1-1	TRBV28
ASSLSRDSTGELF	TRBJ2-2	TRBV28
ASTTGGYNSPLH	TRBJ1-6	TRBV2
ASSERSEPQPQH	TRBJ1-5	TRBV2
ASSPTGPYEQY	TRBJ2-7	TRBV12-3/TRBV12-4
SVLATGQGEQY	TRBJ2-7	TRBV29-1
ASSWGSGEGTDTQY	TRBJ2-3	TRBV7-6
ASSKQGGNQPQH	TRBJ1-5	TRBV19